These 5 T cell receptor beta chains were all obtained from the same sample, sequenced in a study of brain T cells in children with intractable seizures. Profiled with immunoSEQ multiplex PCR; TCRdb holds only in-frame clones, not every one. The data contain 300,000 to 400,000 clones, 93% of them seen just once; the ten biggest clones take up roughly 6%. Noted time point: blood from clinic visit 5 months post-surgery; TSC patient then seizure free. This sample comprised peripheral blood, obtained 5 to 6 months after surgery. The receptors were sampled from a boy less than two years old with tuberous sclerosis and intractable seizures.

The V call is TRBV28, the J call TRBJ2-7, with TRBD1 as a possible D gene (6 bases). V lost 5 bases to trimming and J lost 0 bases, with 11 bases between them. The CDR3 has 14 residues. Germline values: CDR1 MDHEN, CDR2 SYDVKM. The CDR3 sequence: CASSTLGGSYEQYF. The CDR3 DNA reads TGTGCCAGCAGTACCCTAGGGGGCTCCTACGAGCAGTACTTC.

The V gene is TRBV7-2, the J gene TRBJ2-5; no firm D call. The germline V gene has CDR1 SGHTA and CDR2 FQGNSA. V gave up 5 bases and J gave up 5 bases, with 18 bases separating them. This CDR3 comprises 15 residues. The CDR3 protein is CASSRYAPMGETQYF. CDR3 sequence (DNA): TGTGCCAGCAGCCGTTACGCCCCCATGGGGGAGACCCAGTACTTC.

In this sample, this clone turned up once. The J gene is TRBJ1-5, the V gene TRBV5-6, with 7 bases identical to TRBD1. The germline V gene has CDR1 SGHDT and CDR2 YYEEEE. The CDR3 covers 16 residues. The V segment lost 1 base and the J segment 0 bases; nucleotides outside the gene matches: 4. The CDR3 loop is CASSLSRGNSNQPQHF. The DNA of the CDR3 is TGTGCCAGCAGCTTGAGCAGGGGGAATAGCAATCAGCCCCAGCATTTT.

The chain carries TRBV28 and TRBJ2-4; D possibly corresponds to TRBD2 (6 bases). Looked up from germline, CDR1 is MDHEN and CDR2 is SYDVKM. CDR3 length equals 13 residues. V was cut by 6 bases and J by 5 bases, with 11 bases left in between. The CDR3 DNA sequence: TGTGCCAGCAGACGACTAGTCCAAAACATTCAGTACTTC. Translated, it gives CASRRLVQNIQYF.

The chain is built from TRBV30 and TRBJ1-6; no clear D gene. V lost 5 bases to trimming and J lost 5 bases, with 10 bases between them. In germline, CDR1 is GTSNPN, CDR2 SVGIG (reference sequence). The CDR3 has 13 residues. The CDR3 bases are TGTGCCTGGGGAGTGGTCGATAATTCACCCCTCCACTTT. Translated: CAWGVVDNSPLHF.